These T cell receptor beta chains were read from a single sample in a study of CD8+ T cells in alopecia areata. TCRdb's table, derived via immunoSEQ multiplex PCR, lists solely in-frame clones and lacks some. The sample has 150,000 or so clones, about 88% seen once. Specimen: CD8+ T cells sorted from blood, collected at week 4, from a patient treated with tofacitinib. Receptors originate from a human donor with alopecia areata. CDR3s include the opening cysteine and the closing phenylalanine or tryptophan. D genes are given only for firm matches. Expanded clones get a size class; other rows say once, few or many, or leave the size out.

TRBV5-1	TRBJ2-7	.	.	TGCGCCAGCAGCTTGGCGGGCCCCGAGCAGTACTTC	CASSLAGPEQYF
TRBV27	TRBJ1-5	.	.	TGTGCCAGCAGTTTCCTCAGGGTTAGGACGGGCAATCAGCCCCAGCATTTT	CASSFLRVRTGNQPQHF
TRBV6-6	TRBJ1-1	.	.	TGTGCCAGCTCCAAGGCAGGTCTGAACACTGAAGCTTTCTTT	CASSKAGLNTEAFF
TRBV7-2	TRBJ2-7	TRBD2	.	TGTGCCAGCACCGAACTTACGGGGGGGCAATACGAGCAGTACTTC	CASTELTGGQYEQYF
TRBV5-6	TRBJ1-5	.	.	TGTGCCAGCAGCTTGGATAGATACAATCAGCCCCAGCATTTT	CASSLDRYNQPQHF
TRBV27	TRBJ2-5	.	.	TGTGCCAGCAGTCTTCTGAAGAGTCAAGAGACCCAGTACTTC	CASSLLKSQETQYF
TRBV4-1	TRBJ1-2	TRBD1	.	TGCGCCAGCAGCCAAGCATCGAGGACAGGGCTCTATGGCTACACCTTC	CASSQASRTGLYGYTF
TRBV7-9	TRBJ2-2	TRBD2	once	TGTGCCAGCAGCCAGACTAGCGGGATTGGGGAGCTGTTTTTT	CASSQTSGIGELFF
TRBV4-1	TRBJ2-5	TRBD2	.	TGCGCCAGCAGCCAGGTAGCGGGAGGAGAGACCCAGTACTTC	CASSQVAGGETQYF
TRBV2	TRBJ2-3	.	.	TGTGCCAGCCGACCGAGGGGTTCAGATACGCAGTATTTT	CASRPRGSDTQYF
TRBV30	TRBJ2-7	.	.	TGTGCCACTGAGGGGGAAAGCGAGCAGTACTTC	CATEGESEQYF
TRBV5-1	TRBJ2-7	.	.	TGCGCCAGCAGCTTGGAGCCGGGACCGGACTACGAGCAGTACTTC	CASSLEPGPDYEQYF
TRBV4-1	TRBJ2-7	TRBD1	once	TGCGCCAGCAGCCAAGAGTACAGGGGGCGATACGAGCAGTACTTC	CASSQEYRGRYEQYF
TRBV5-1	TRBJ2-2	.	.	TGCGCCAGCAGCCCAGGGAGTGGCTACCGTTGGGAGGAGCTGTTTTTT	CASSPGSGYRWEELFF
TRBV5-1	TRBJ1-2	.	.	TGCGCCAGCGGCGATGGGGATGACTATGGCTACACCTTC	CASGDGDDYGYTF
TRBV25-1	TRBJ2-7	.	.	TGTGCCAGCAGTGAGGACGCCTACGAGCAGTACTTC	CASSEDAYEQYF
TRBV29-1	TRBJ2-7	.	.	TGCAGCGCTGCGAGAGGGTTGGGAGGCGAGCAGTACTTC	CSAARGLGGEQYF
TRBV7-9	TRBJ2-7	TRBD2	once	TGTGCCAGCAGCTATGTTAGCGGGAACCTCGACGAGCAGTACTTC	CASSYVSGNLDEQYF
TRBV11-2	TRBJ2-1	.	.	TGTGCCAGCAGCCCGCCCTCCCGGACCTACTACAATGAGCAGTTCTTC	CASSPPSRTYYNEQFF
TRBV6-6	TRBJ2-7	.	.	TGTGCCAGCATCAATGGGCGTGGCGAGCAGTACTTC	CASINGRGEQYF
TRBV11-2	TRBJ1-1	.	.	TGTGCCAGCAGCTTAGAGTTGACAACTGAAGCTTTCTTT	CASSLELTTEAFF
TRBV29-1	TRBJ2-7	TRBD1	.	TGCAGCGTTGAGGGCCCCCCGACAGGGGGCTACGAGCAGTACTTC	CSVEGPPTGGYEQYF
TRBV19	TRBJ1-2	TRBD1	.	TGTGCCAGTACGGCCGAGACAGGGGACAGGGGCTATGGCTACACCTTC	CASTAETGDRGYGYTF
TRBV7-2	TRBJ2-7	TRBD1	.	TGTGCCAGCAGCTCAACCGGGACAGGGGACGAGCAGTACTTC	CASSSTGTGDEQYF
TRBV5-1	TRBJ2-1	.	once	TGCGCCAGCAGCCCTGGGGGGGAGCAGTTCTTC	CASSPGGEQFF
TRBV2	TRBJ2-1	.	.	TGTGCCAGCAGTGAAGCAGGTATCAGCTCCTACAATGAGCAGTTCTTC	CASSEAGISSYNEQFF
TRBV30	TRBJ2-1	TRBD2	.	TGTGCCTGGAGCCTAGCGGGAGGTCGGGGGAATGAGCAGTTCTTC	CAWSLAGGRGNEQFF
TRBV2	TRBJ2-3	TRBD1	.	TGTGCCAGCAGTGATACACAGGGGTCTTCCACAGATACGCAGTATTTT	CASSDTQGSSTDTQYF
TRBV5-6	TRBJ1-2	TRBD1	.	TGTGCCAGCAGCTCCGTAGACAGGGGGAAAGGATATGGCTACACCTTC	CASSSVDRGKGYGYTF
TRBV29-1	TRBJ1-1	.	.	TGCAGCGCAGCCGTCACTGAAGCTTTCTTT	CSAAVTEAFF
TRBV5-1	TRBJ2-3	TRBD1	.	TGCGCCAGCACCCTAGGACAGGGCACAGATACGCAGTATTTT	CASTLGQGTDTQYF
TRBV4-1	TRBJ2-3	.	.	TGCGCCAGCAGCCCCGGGACTTACACAGATACGCAGTATTTT	CASSPGTYTDTQYF
TRBV30	TRBJ2-1	TRBD2	.	TGTGCCGGGGGACTAGCGGGAGCTGGTGAGCAGTTCTTC	CAGGLAGAGEQFF
TRBV29-1	TRBJ2-1	.	.	TGCAGCGTTGAATGGGGTGAGGGCAATGAGCAGTTCTTC	CSVEWGEGNEQFF
TRBV7-7	TRBJ2-1	.	.	TGTGCTAGCAGCCGGATTACGGGGTCCTACAATGAGCAGTTCTTC	CASSRITGSYNEQFF
TRBV4-1	TRBJ1-1	.	.	TGCGCCAGCAGCCTAGATACGGGACTACAAGAAGCTTTCTTT	CASSLDTGLQEAFF
TRBV5-6	TRBJ2-7	TRBD1	.	TGTGCCAGCAGCTTCGGGACAGAGACCTACGAGCAGTACTTC	CASSFGTETYEQYF
TRBV6-5	TRBJ2-3	TRBD1	.	TGTGCCAGCAGTTACTTGGGACAGGGGCCAGATACGCAGTATTTT	CASSYLGQGPDTQYF
TRBV29-1	TRBJ1-2	.	.	TGCAGCGCCAAAGGGGGAGGAAGCTATGGCTACACCTTC	CSAKGGGSYGYTF
TRBV5-1	TRBJ1-1	.	.	TGCGCCAGCAGCTTGGGGTCTCCAGGGTGGACTGAAGCTTTCTTT	CASSLGSPGWTEAFF
TRBV5-1	TRBJ2-7	TRBD1	.	TGCGCCAGCAGCACCGTCGAAGGGGGCGCTTCCTACGAGCAGTACTTC	CASSTVEGGASYEQYF
TRBV29-1	TRBJ2-7	.	once	TGCAGCGTTGGGCAGGACGGTTACGAGCAGTACTTC	CSVGQDGYEQYF
TRBV7-8	TRBJ1-6	.	.	TGTGCCAGCAGCTCACGGAGGGGACCCGTTTGGGATTCACCCCTCCACTTT	CASSSRRGPVWDSPLHF
TRBV27	TRBJ1-1	.	.	TGTGCCAGCCGGGGCACCGACACTGAAGCTTTCTTT	CASRGTDTEAFF
TRBV5-1	TRBJ2-3	TRBD1	.	TGCGCCAGCAGTCCACAGGGGGATACGCAGTATTTT	CASSPQGDTQYF
TRBV5-1	TRBJ2-7	.	.	TGCGCCAGCAGCTTGGAGGTCTCCTACGAGCAGTACTTC	CASSLEVSYEQYF
TRBV29-1	TRBJ2-7	TRBD2	.	TGCAGCTCCCGGGGGGGGAAATACGAGCAGTACTTC	CSSRGGKYEQYF
TRBV2	TRBJ1-1	.	.	TGTGCCAGCAGAACCCGGACTGAAGCTTTCTTT	CASRTRTEAFF
TRBV27	TRBJ1-2	.	.	TGTGCCAGCAGTTCAGGGAGAAGCGGCTACACCTTC	CASSSGRSGYTF
TRBV29-1	TRBJ2-7	TRBD1	few	TGCAGCGTTGAAGCGGGGGACAGGGAATCCTACGAGCAGTACTTC	CSVEAGDRESYEQYF
TRBV6-5	TRBJ2-5	.	once	TGTGCCAGTAAGGTCTGGAAGACCCAGTACTTC	CASKVWKTQYF
TRBV12-5	TRBJ2-1	TRBD2	.	TGTGCTAGTGATCAGGGACTGGGAGGGGATGAGCAGTTCTTC	CASDQGLGGDEQFF
TRBV15	TRBJ2-7	TRBD1	.	TGTGCCACCAGCAGAGGGACAGGGAGCTCCTACGAGCAGTACTTC	CATSRGTGSSYEQYF
TRBV27	TRBJ2-7	.	.	TGTGCCAGCAGTTTTAACGGGTTCGAGCAGTACTTC	CASSFNGFEQYF